The entry that follows covers one T cell receptor beta chain sequence. What it recognizes is unknown. V lost 0 bases, J lost 2 bases, and 8 bases lay in between. The CDR3 covers 14 residues. The germline V gene encodes CDR1 GTSNPN and CDR2 SVGIG (reference sequence). The sample comes from a study of T cell repertoires in aging, cancer and after chemotherapy. Rearranged V-D-J TRB sequences were amplified with a mixed TRB-A/B primer pool. TCRdb re-called the multiplex PCR reads with MiXCR, one entry per CDR3 protein. This table holds about 11,000 distinct CDR3 sequences, 40% to 45% found once. Findings of the study overall: In healthy donors, age-related TCR diversity loss mainly reflected lost richness.

Peripheral blood genomic DNA, not sorted cells or RNA, was the template. The TCR was taken from a human donor in good health. This rearrangement joins TRBV30 to TRBJ1-5; tentative D call: TRBD1 (6 bases). The material sequenced was blood. CDR3 protein: CAWSVNRGNQPQHF. As DNA, the CDR3 is TGTGCCTGGAGTGTTAACAGGGGCAATCAGCCCCAGCATTTT.